The 25 T cell receptor beta chains reported below all come from one sample, sequenced in a study of somatic mutations in cytotoxic T cells in rheumatoid arthritis. Assay: immunoSEQ multiplex PCR; the TCRdb copy retains only in-frame clones and omits some. This sample yields about 20,000 clones, of which approximately 83% are seen a single time; over 13% belongs to the top ten. Specimen: CD8+ T cells sorted from blood. These receptors originate from an adult with rheumatoid arthritis.

The chain employs TRBV4-1 and TRBJ1-4, with a weak D call TRBD1 (6 bases). Germline V gene data show CDR1 as MGHRA and CDR2 as YSYEKL. The length of the CDR3 is 12 residues. Deletions cut 7 bases from V and 8 bases from J, with 11 bases between. CDR3 sequence: CASTDRQEKLFF. The CDR3 DNA is TGCGCCAGCACAGACAGGCAGGAAAAACTGTTTTTT.

CDR3 bases: TGTGCCAGCAGTTTATGGGGGATTCCTCAAGAGACCCAGTACTTC. It is translated as CASSLWGIPQETQYF. The chain carries TRBV27 and TRBJ2-5, with D perhaps matching TRBD1 or TRBD2 (5 bases each). Germline CDR1 is MNHEY and CDR2 is SMNVEV (reference sequence). The CDR3 runs to 15 residues. V was trimmed by 1 base and J by 2 bases, leaving 11 bases between them.

This chain joins TRBV12-5 and TRBJ1-2, with TRBD1 identical over 8 bases. J lost 3 bases, V lost 1 base, and 13 bases had no gene match. Germline CDR1 is LGHNT and CDR2 is FRNRAP. CDR3 length equals 18 residues. For the CDR3, the DNA is TGTGCTAGTGGTTTGGGATTAGGACAGGGACGTAGGGACTATGGCTACACCTTC. Residues: CASGLGLGQGRRDYGYTF. The whole variable domain, remainder taken from reference TRBV12-5 and TRBJ1-2, is DARVTQTPRHKVTEMGQEVTMRCQPILGHNTVFWYRQTMMQGLELLAYFRNRAPLDDSGMPKDRFSAEMPDATLATLKIQPSEPRDSAVYFCASGLGLGQGRRDYGYTFGSGTRLTVV.

The rearrangement links TRBV11-2 to TRBJ1-2; 7 bases agree with TRBD1. The V gene end was trimmed by 0 bases and the J gene end by 2 bases; junction bases not matched to a gene: 3. CDR3 length: 15 amino acids. The germline V gene encodes CDR1 SGHAT and CDR2 FQNNGV. The DNA of the CDR3 is TGTGCCAGCAGCTTAGAGTCAGGGGGGAACTATGGCTACACCTTC. Translation: CASSLESGGNYGYTF. Looking up the rest from reference TRBV11-2 and TRBJ1-2 gives the full variable domain: EAGVAQSPRYKIIEKRQSVAFWCNPISGHATLYWYQQILGQGPKLLIQFQNNGVVDDSQLPKDRFSAERLKGVDSTLKIQPAKLEDSAVYLCASSLESGGNYGYTFGSGTRLTVV.

This chain connects TRBV10-3 to TRBJ2-7; tentatively, D is TRBD1 (6 bases). V shed 11 bases and J shed 6 bases, with 17 bases lying between them. The length of the CDR3 is 12 residues. Germline loops: CDR1 ENHRY, CDR2 SYGVKD. The CDR3 region is CAAPGQSGEQYV. In nucleotides, the CDR3 is TGTGCCGCCCCCGGACAGTCGGGCGAGCAGTACGTC.

The gene calls are TRBV9 and TRBJ2-3; 7 bases are a match to TRBD1. The length of the CDR3 is 15 residues. Trimming took 6 bases from V and 6 from J; bases not matched to a gene: 13. Germline V gives CDR1 SGDLS, CDR2 YYNGEE. CDR3 in amino acids: CASTQSGTVSDTQYF. The CDR3 bases are TGTGCCAGCACCCAATCCGGGACAGTCTCTGATACGCAGTATTTT.

The gene calls are TRBV5-1 and TRBJ2-7; TRBD2 agrees at 11 bases. The V gene's germline CDR1 is SGHRS and CDR2 YFSETQ. The CDR3 contains 14 residues. J was trimmed by 4 bases and V by 4 bases; bases with no gene match: 4. DNA for the CDR3: TGCGCCAGCAGCACAAGACTAGCGGGATACGAGCAGTACGTC. Its translation: CASSTRLAGYEQYV.

This clone was detected only a few times. V usage is TRBV27 and J usage is TRBJ2-7, with 9 bases lining up with TRBD2. The CDR3 length is 16 residues. V shed 5 bases and J 1 base; nucleotides not matched to a gene: 9. Germline CDR1 is MNHEY and CDR2 is SMNVEV (reference sequence). CDR3 sequence (DNA): TGTGCCAGCAGTCCCCACTCTAGCGGGACATCCTACGAGCAGTACTTC. Translated: CASSPHSSGTSYEQYF.

Only a few counts were recorded for this clone. This chain uses TRBV4-1 with TRBJ1-6, with no clear D. V was cut by 5 bases and J by 9 bases, with 11 bases left in between. There are 13 residues in the CDR3. Germline V CDR1 and CDR2: MGHRA, YSYEKL. CDR3 loop: CASSVRSGSPLHF. DNA for the CDR3: TGCGCCAGCAGCGTCAGGTCCGGTTCACCCCTCCACTTT.

The J gene is TRBJ2-1, the V gene TRBV4-3; the D gene could be TRBD1 or TRBD2 (6 bases each). The V gene's germline CDR1 is LGHNA and CDR2 YSLEER. There are 9 residues in the CDR3. The CDR3: CGGAHEQFF. The CDR3 DNA reads TGCGGGGGGGCCCATGAGCAGTTCTTC.

The chain couples TRBV11-2 to TRBJ2-1, with a weak D call TRBD1 (6 bases). The CDR3 has 16 amino acids. The V end lost 4 bases, the J end lost 8 bases, and 21 bases lay between the germline ends. Germline-derived CDR1 and CDR2 are SGHAT and FQNNGV. CDR3: CASSSQKDTGSDEQFF. The CDR3 DNA follows: TGTGCCAGCAGCTCGCAAAAAGACACAGGGAGCGATGAGCAGTTCTTC.

The V gene is TRBV27, the J gene TRBJ2-2; D remains ambiguous. The CDR3 has 14 amino acids. Germline CDR1 reads MNHEY; CDR2 reads SMNVEV (reference sequence). Trimming removed 3 bases from V and 1 base from J, with 6 bases in between. CDR3 in DNA: TGTGCCAGCAGTTTTGGAAAGAACACCGGGGAGCTGTTTTTT. It codes for CASSFGKNTGELFF.

The V call is TRBV2, the J call TRBJ2-2, with 7 nucleotides matching TRBD1. Germline V gene data show CDR1 as SNHLY and CDR2 as FYNNEI. V gave up 5 bases and J gave up 13 bases; unmatched junction bases: 13. The CDR3 consists of 14 residues. The CDR3 DNA is TGTGCCAGCAGTTTATACAGGGGCGAGTTGGGGCTGTTTTTT. Its protein is CASSLYRGELGLFF.

Concerning this clone: The same CDR3 also results from other DNA sequences found in this sample. V usage is TRBV28 and J usage is TRBJ1-1; D unresolved. Trimming took 5 bases from V and 1 from J, leaving 5 bases between them. Germline V lookup: CDR1 MDHEN, CDR2 SYDVKM. CDR3 size: 12 residues. CDR3 bases: TGTGCCAGCAGTCCACCGAACACTGAAGCTTTCTTT. Its protein product is CASSPPNTEAFF.

V gene TRBV27 combines with J gene TRBJ2-7; no clear D. CDR1 is MNHEY and CDR2 is SMNVEV in the germline V gene (reference sequence). Trimming stripped 4 bases from V and 1 base from J, with 2 bases between. This CDR3 has 11 amino acids. CDR3 DNA: TGTGCCAGCAGTTCATCCTACGAGCAGTACGTC. Its protein product is CASSSSYEQYV.

The gene calls are TRBV4-3 and TRBJ2-1, with TRBD2 as a possible D gene (5 bases). V shed 1 base and J shed 9 bases, with 7 bases lying between them. The CDR3 spans 12 residues. The V gene's germline CDR1 is LGHNA and CDR2 YSLEER. CDR3 sequence: CASSQGSGEQFF. The CDR3 nucleotides are TGCGCCAGCAGCCAAGGGAGCGGTGAGCAGTTCTTC.

The genes are TRBV7-9 and TRBJ1-4; D gene uncertain. CDR3 length equals 15 residues. The V gene lost 3 bases and the J gene lost 1 base, with 9 bases spanning the gap. CDR1 and CDR2 from the germline V gene are SEHNR and FQNEAQ (reference sequence). CDR3 region: CASSLGSGTNEKLFF. The CDR3 DNA sequence: TGTGCCAGCAGCTTGGGCTCGGGAACTAATGAAAAACTGTTTTTT.

The V gene is TRBV5-1, the J gene TRBJ2-3; D gene uncertain. CDR1 is SGHRS and CDR2 is YFSETQ in the germline V gene. V was trimmed by 4 bases and J by 4 bases, leaving 10 bases between them. CDR3 length equals 13 residues. CDR3 region: CASSETQSDTQYF. The CDR3 DNA is TGCGCCAGCAGCGAGACACAGTCAGATACGCAGTATTTT.

The chain combines TRBV9 with TRBJ2-3; TRBD1 is a possible D gene (5 bases). The CDR3 consists of 14 residues. Trimming removed 4 bases from V and 1 base from J, with 10 bases in between. Germline V gene sequence: CDR1 SGDLS, CDR2 YYNGEE. CDR3 DNA sequence: TGTGCCAGCAGCATTATAGGGGGCACAGATACGCAGTATTTT. This sequence encodes CASSIIGGTDTQYF.

The rearrangement joins TRBV7-8 to TRBJ1-5; D perhaps matches TRBD1 (5 bases). The CDR3 covers 12 residues. The V gene lost 5 bases and the J gene lost 9 bases, with 11 bases spanning the gap. Germline V gene lookup returns CDR1 SGHVS and CDR2 FQNEAQ. The CDR3 DNA reads as TGTGCCAGCAGCCCAACTGGGACGCCCCAGCATTTT. It is translated as CASSPTGTPQHF.

V and J are TRBV4-1 and TRBJ1-4; D remains unclear. CDR1 is MGHRA, CDR2 YSYEKL, per germline. With 4 bases removed from V and 4 bases from J, the gap between germline ends came to 13 bases. The CDR3 contains 15 residues. Written as DNA, the CDR3 is TGCGCCAGCAGCCTCAGGCCGGGCCGTAATGAAAAACTGTTTTTT. It translates to CASSLRPGRNEKLFF.

Only one count was recorded for this clone. This chain connects TRBV28 to TRBJ2-5; 15 bases are a match to TRBD2. This CDR3 contains 18 residues. In germline, CDR1 is MDHEN, CDR2 SYDVKM. Losses at the gene ends were 5 bases for V and 1 base for J; bases not matched to a gene: 8. The CDR3 DNA reads TGTGCCAGCAGTAGTGGGACTAGCGGGAGGCTTCTCCAAGAGACCCAGTACTTC. It specifies CASSSGTSGRLLQETQYF.

This clone appeared once. This rearrangement joins TRBV27 to TRBJ1-2; 7 nucleotides agree with TRBD1. V lost 3 bases, J lost 3 bases, and 16 bases stayed unmatched. This CDR3 is built from 18 residues. Per germline, CDR1 MNHEY and CDR2 SMNVEV (reference sequence). DNA for the CDR3: TGTGCCAGCAGTTTCTTACCCTTGAGACAGGGTAAGGACTATGGCTACACCTTC. Its protein is CASSFLPLRQGKDYGYTF.

J is TRBJ2-3 and V is TRBV27, with 7 bases lining up with TRBD2. V shed 8 bases and J 1 base; nucleotides not matched to a gene: 21. The CDR3 runs 19 residues. CDR1 and CDR2 (germline): MNHEY, SMNVEV (reference sequence). The CDR3 loop reads CASGTQGISGTAGTDTQYF. Written as DNA, the CDR3 is TGTGCCAGCGGCACGCAAGGAATCAGCGGGACGGCCGGCACAGATACGCAGTATTTT.

The chain combines TRBV10-1 with TRBJ2-2; unclear D gene. Germline values: CDR1 WNHNN, CDR2 SYGVQD (reference sequence). The V end lost 0 bases, the J end lost 2 bases, and 10 bases lay between the germline ends. There are 16 residues in the CDR3. The CDR3 loop reads CASSESSRRNTGELFF. CDR3 coding DNA: TGCGCCAGCAGTGAGTCGAGTCGGCGAAACACCGGGGAGCTGTTTTTT.